The 10 T cell receptor beta chains in this list originate from one sample, sequenced in a study of blood T cell repertoires in COVID-19. Clones were read by immunoSEQ multiplex PCR, and TCRdb kept only the in-frame ones, dropping some. Of approximately 85,000 clones in the sample, around 87% are singletons; the top ten hold roughly 4.5%. Sequenced input: peripheral blood. These receptors all come from an elderly woman with active or convalescent COVID-19.

The chain is built from TRBV28 and TRBJ2-7, with D tentatively TRBD1 (6 bases). Germline V gene lookup returns CDR1 MDHEN and CDR2 SYDVKM. This CDR3 contains 11 residues. CDR3 region: CVTGRTYEQYF. CDR3 nucleotides: TGTGTCACAGGGCGAACCTACGAGCAGTACTTC.

This chain uses TRBV28 with TRBJ2-2; the D gene is possibly TRBD2 (6 bases). The germline CDR1 and CDR2 sequences are MDHEN and SYDVKM. Trimming shortened V by 10 bases and J by 0 bases, and 12 bases separated the two germline ends. The CDR3 covers 14 residues. The CDR3 is CATQEGPNTGELFF. The CDR3 bases are TGTGCCACTCAGGAGGGCCCGAACACCGGGGAGCTGTTTTTT.

This chain links TRBV13 with TRBJ2-3, with 9 bases that match TRBD2. The CDR3 extends over 14 amino acids. V was clipped by 3 bases and J by 4 bases; unmatched bases: 2. Germline V gene data show CDR1 as PRHDT and CDR2 as FYEKMQ (reference sequence). The CDR3: CASSFSGSADTQYF. In nucleotides, the CDR3 is TGTGCCAGCAGCTTTAGCGGGAGTGCAGATACGCAGTATTTT.

The chain couples TRBV2 to TRBJ1-4; D gene uncertain. Trimming removed 8 bases from V and 8 bases from J, with 18 bases in between. This CDR3 contains 14 residues. The germline V gene has CDR1 SNHLY and CDR2 FYNNEI. The CDR3 region has the DNA TGTGCCAGCGGTCCAACGCCTATCGGGGAAAAACTGTTTTTT. It specifies CASGPTPIGEKLFF.

This chain joins TRBV5-6 and TRBJ2-7; TRBD2 matches 9 bases. CDR3 length: 15 amino acids. Germline loops: CDR1 SGHDT, CDR2 YYEEEE. Unmatched junction bases numbered 2, after V lost 0 bases and J lost 1 base. This CDR3 is CASSLGSGRSYEQYF. CDR3 nucleotide sequence: TGTGCCAGCAGCTTGGGAAGCGGGAGGTCCTACGAGCAGTACTTC.

This rearrangement joins TRBV5-1 to TRBJ2-1, with TRBD2 matching 8 bases. Per the germline V gene, CDR1 is SGHRS and CDR2 is YFSETQ. Trimming cost V 0 bases and J 8 bases; bases outside gene matches: 10. The CDR3 has 16 amino acids. The CDR3 spells CASSLGSGRTPYEQFF. The CDR3 DNA reads TGCGCCAGCAGCTTGGGAAGCGGGAGAACCCCATATGAGCAGTTCTTC.

The rearrangement links TRBV10-3 to TRBJ2-7; possibly TRBD1 for D (7 bases). This CDR3 is built from 14 residues. Trimming stripped 3 bases from V and 13 bases from J, with 22 bases between. Germline V gene sequence: CDR1 ENHRY, CDR2 SYGVKD. The CDR3, as DNA: TGTGCCATCAGTGACTCGGGACTCGGGGACAGCCTCTACTTC. Its translation is CAISDSGLGDSLYF.

This chain uses TRBV7-6 with TRBJ2-1; 8 bases line up with TRBD2. The germline gives CDR1 SGHVS, CDR2 FNYEAQ. J lost 4 bases, V lost 5 bases, and 13 bases had no gene match. The CDR3 is 17 residues long. CDR3 amino acids: CASSPRGSTSGYNEQFF. The CDR3 coding sequence is TGTGCCAGCAGCCCACGGGGGTCTACTAGCGGATACAATGAGCAGTTCTTC.

This rearrangement joins TRBV5-1 to TRBJ2-7; the match to TRBD1 covers 9 bases. CDR3 length: 15 residues. The germline V gene has CDR1 SGHRS and CDR2 YFSETQ. V shed 2 bases, J shed 1 base, and the junction held 4 bases outside the gene matches. The CDR3, as DNA: TGCGCCAGCAGCTTAGAGACAGGGGGATCCTACGAGCAGTACTTC. Its protein is CASSLETGGSYEQYF.

The genes are TRBV7-8 and TRBJ1-1, with D tentatively TRBD1 (6 bases). The CDR3 is 14 residues long. Germline V gene data show CDR1 as SGHVS and CDR2 as FQNEAQ. V was trimmed by 1 base and J by 6 bases, leaving 12 bases between them. As DNA, the CDR3 is TGTGCCAGCAGCTTAGGAGGGGGGGACCCTGAAGCTTTCTTT. As protein: CASSLGGGDPEAFF.